The clone carrying this T cell receptor (beta chain) was recorded only once. The antigen is undetermined. The CDR3 sequence is 16 residues long. Germline-derived CDR1 and CDR2 are KGHSH and LQKENI. V was clipped by 1 base and J by 0 bases, with 10 bases between them. Runs used v3.0 of the immunoSEQ assay and were done at survey level. Using immunoSEQ multiplex PCR, the repertoire was profiled, and TCRdb retains in-frame clones only, with some absent. The sample includes over 30,000 clones, roughly 83% of them seen just once. This sample is part of a study of long-term antiretroviral therapy in people with HIV. Study-wide findings and caveats: Despite increasing after ART, diversity remained lower than that of transplant donor controls. It was observed that HIV repertoires exhibited narrower CDR3 length ranges than controls.

This sequence originates from a man younger than 30 with HIV. The sequencing used unsorted PBMCs, collected 1.9 years after starting antiretroviral therapy. The chain joins TRBV18 to TRBJ1-3; D not certain. The CDR3 region is CASSPRPPDSGNTIYF. CDR3 in DNA: TGTGCCAGCTCACCACGTCCCCCCGACTCTGGAAACACCATATATTTT.